One sample yielded the 9 T cell receptor beta chains listed below, sequenced in a study of shared clonotypes between healthy human individuals. Data came from immunoSEQ multiplex PCR; TCRdb stores just in-frame clones and leaves some out. The table has 300,000 to 400,000 clones, more than 75% seen once. The sample comprised memory CD8+ T cells sorted from blood. As for subset: CD45RO+ cells pooled with CCR7-negative TemRA cells. The origin of the receptors is a man aged 18-30 years in good health.

The chain employs TRBV5-4 and TRBJ2-1; unclear D gene. Germline V gene lookup returns CDR1 SGHNT and CDR2 YYREEE (reference sequence). CDR3 length: 13 residues. Trimming removed 4 bases at V and 7 bases at J, with 12 bases between. The chain's CDR3 is CASSDPWGNEQFF. The CDR3 DNA sequence: TGTGCCAGCAGCGACCCATGGGGTAATGAGCAGTTCTTC.

The rearrangement uses TRBV4-1 and TRBJ2-2; D might be TRBD2 (5 bases). This CDR3 has 14 residues. Germline V CDR1 and CDR2: MGHRA, YSYEKL. Trimming cost V 0 bases and J 8 bases, with 10 bases left between them. The CDR3 reads CASSQEEGVGELFF. DNA for the CDR3: TGCGCCAGCAGCCAAGAAGAGGGTGTGGGGGAGCTGTTTTTT.

As to this clone: This sample also contains other DNA sequences that code for the same CDR3. The rearrangement joins TRBV5-4 to TRBJ1-2, with D tentatively TRBD1 (5 bases). This CDR3 has 14 amino acids. CDR1 is SGHNT and CDR2 is YYREEE in the germline V gene (reference sequence). The V end was cut by 0 bases, the J end by 2 bases, with 8 bases between. The CDR3 region has the DNA TGTGCCAGCAGCTTGGACGGGACGAACTATGGCTACACCTTC. Translating it yields CASSLDGTNYGYTF.

V gene TRBV30 combines with J gene TRBJ2-3; possibly TRBD2 for D (6 bases). From germline, CDR1 is GTSNPN and CDR2 SVGIG (reference sequence). CDR3 length: 12 amino acids. V lost 7 bases to trimming and J lost 2 bases, with 10 bases between them. The CDR3: CASGEATDTQYF. CDR3 nucleotides: TGTGCCTCTGGGGAGGCCACAGATACGCAGTATTTT. Full variable domain (outside the CDR3, taken from reference TRBV30 and TRBJ2-3): SQTIHQWPATLVQPVGSPLSLECTVEGTSNPNLYWYRQAAGRGLQLLFYSVGIGQISSEVPQNLSASRPQDRQFILSSKKLLLSDSGFYLCASGEATDTQYFGPGTRLTVL.

V and J are TRBV11-2 and TRBJ2-3; 10 positions match TRBD1. The CDR3 spans 16 residues. Germline V lookup: CDR1 SGHAT, CDR2 FQNNGV. J gave up 6 bases and V 4 bases, and 10 bases lay outside the gene matches. The CDR3 spells CASSSPDRGLGDTQYF. CDR3 sequence (DNA): TGTGCCAGCAGCTCCCCGGACAGGGGGTTGGGGGATACGCAGTATTTT.

The chain links TRBV15 to TRBJ1-4; the D gene is possibly TRBD1 (5 bases). Germline V gene data show CDR1 as LNHNV and CDR2 as YYDKDF (reference sequence). V was pared by 6 bases and J by 7 bases, with 15 bases between. The CDR3 is 14 residues long. Here the CDR3 DNA reads TGTGCCACCAGGGGTGTGGGGCGGGGTGAAAAACTGTTTTTT. Residues: CATRGVGRGEKLFF. Combining the CDR3 with reference TRBV15 and TRBJ1-4 gives the whole variable domain DAMVIQNPRYQVTQFGKPVTLSCSQTLNHNVMYWYQQKSSQAPKLLFHYYDKDFNNEADTPDNFQSRRPNTSFCFLDIRSPGLGDTAMYLCATRGVGRGEKLFFGSGTQLSVL.

This chain links TRBV5-1 with TRBJ2-7; possibly TRBD2 for D (5 bases). Trimming took 3 bases from V and 4 from J, leaving 20 bases between them. The CDR3 is made up of 16 amino acids. Germline V gene sequence: CDR1 SGHRS, CDR2 YFSETQ. The CDR3 is CASSSTLLAFGYEQYF. CDR3 sequence (DNA): TGCGCCAGCAGCTCAACGCTTCTAGCATTCGGGTACGAGCAGTACTTC.

This clone has a handful of counts. The J gene is TRBJ2-7, the V gene TRBV7-2; 10 nucleotides line up with TRBD1. V dropped 5 bases and J dropped 4; count of bases not matched to a gene: 5. Looked up from germline, CDR1 is SGHTA and CDR2 is FQGNSA. The CDR3 extends over 14 amino acids. The chain's CDR3 is CASSLDRGTYEQYF. CDR3 coding DNA: TGTGCCAGCAGCCTGGACAGGGGGACTTACGAGCAGTACTTC. Full variable domain (remainder filled in from reference TRBV7-2 and TRBJ2-7): GAGVSQSPSNKVTEKGKDVELRCDPISGHTALYWYRQSLGQGLEFLIYFQGNSAPDKSGLPSDRFSAERTGGSVSTLTIQRTQQEDSAVYLCASSLDRGTYEQYFGPGTRLTVT.

This rearrangement joins TRBV27 to TRBJ1-2, with 9 nucleotides matching TRBD1. The CDR3 has 16 residues. Germline V CDR1 and CDR2: MNHEY, SMNVEV (reference sequence). V gave up 8 bases and J gave up 3 bases; unmatched junction bases: 13. Here the CDR3 reads CASRAGWDREDYGYTF. CDR3 nucleotide sequence: TGTGCCAGCCGCGCGGGGTGGGACAGGGAGGACTATGGCTACACCTTC.